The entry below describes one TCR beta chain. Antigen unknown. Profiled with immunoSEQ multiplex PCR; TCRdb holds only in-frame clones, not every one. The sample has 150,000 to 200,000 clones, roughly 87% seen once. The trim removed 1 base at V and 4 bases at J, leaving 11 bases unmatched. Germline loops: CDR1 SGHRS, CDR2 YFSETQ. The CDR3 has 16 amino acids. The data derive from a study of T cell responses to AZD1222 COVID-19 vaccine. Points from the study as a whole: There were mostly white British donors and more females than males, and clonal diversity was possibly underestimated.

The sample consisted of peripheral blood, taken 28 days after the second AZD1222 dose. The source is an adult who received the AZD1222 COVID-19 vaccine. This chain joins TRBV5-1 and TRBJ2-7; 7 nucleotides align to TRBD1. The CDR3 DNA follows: TGCGCCAGCAGCTTGTCAACAGGGGAACTCTATTACGAGCAGTACTTC. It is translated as CASSLSTGELYYEQYF.